This is a list of T cell receptor beta chains from one sample in a study of human T cells and chemical hapten exposure. TCRdb redid the calling of the RACE reads with MiXCR, one entry per CDR3 protein. Of 55,000 to 85,000 distinct CDR3 sequences listed, 9.8% are singletons. The source material was whole blood, sampled in connection with sensitization to the hapten diphenylcyclopropenone (DPC). The receptors shown here come from a woman aged 40 to 50 with alopecia areata. Some clones in this sample may be carry-over from other donors' samples. The CDR3 runs from the conserved cysteine through the conserved F or W. Each record gives: J gene, CDR3 length, V gene, CDR3 protein.

TRBJ1-2	14	TRBV12-3/TRBV12-4	CASSSGQGAYGYTF
TRBJ2-7	13	TRBV4-3	CASSPRDVDEQYF
TRBJ2-3	20	TRBV6-2/TRBV6-3	CASSYLTGTGGFWSTDTQYF
TRBJ1-5	15	TRBV11-2	CASSPREGSNQPQHF
TRBJ1-1	17	TRBV7-9	CASSPYVVGVINTEAFF
TRBJ1-1	15	TRBV12-3/TRBV12-4	CASSFRPTANTEAFF
TRBJ2-7	12	TRBV7-2	CASSLPRYEQYF
TRBJ2-5	18	TRBV18	CASSRPTSGGTPPQTQYF
TRBJ1-2	14	TRBV18	CASSTGTLLYGYTF
TRBJ2-7	14	TRBV4-1	CASSPGPGPYEQYF
TRBJ2-4	14	TRBV12-3/TRBV12-4	CASSPAELGNIQYF
TRBJ2-3	15	TRBV9	CASSPRGTSTDTQYF
TRBJ2-1	10	TRBV29-1	CSVEGYEQFF
TRBJ2-2	14	TRBV11-2	CASSLASVTGELFF
TRBJ2-3	16	TRBV20-1	CSARDPGGVYVDTQYF
TRBJ1-5	16	TRBV7-8	CASSQRRVGAGQPQHF
TRBJ1-2	15	TRBV7-9	CASSLVWTANYGYTF
TRBJ2-3	15	TRBV6-5	CASSRGGYHSDTQYF
TRBJ2-2	16	TRBV3-1	CASRNLAGGTTGELFF
TRBJ1-2	15	TRBV13	CASSSSLVRDRGYTF
TRBJ2-7	15	TRBV4-2	CASSPRLADPLEQYF
TRBJ2-5	16	TRBV6-1	CASSESSGGIQETQYF
TRBJ2-3	15	TRBV29-1	CSVTRDRGRTDTQYF
TRBJ2-7	15	TRBV7-8	CASSASRDNVREQYF
TRBJ2-1	18	TRBV5-1	CASSPIPGLADLVNEQFF
TRBJ1-3	15	TRBV9	CASSAGTGGGNTIYF
TRBJ1-4	17	TRBV5-1	CASSLAGAGETNEKLFF
TRBJ1-4	15	TRBV2	CASSAQQGAGEKLFF
TRBJ1-1	13	TRBV7-3	CASSAQGSTEAFF
TRBJ2-2	18	TRBV21-1	CASIQKETSGGAPGELFF
TRBJ1-4	14	TRBV6-1	CASSEFTLGEKLFF
TRBJ2-3	13	TRBV10-3	CAIGGELGDTQYF
TRBJ1-1	15	TRBV28	CASSFDYRAGTEAFF
TRBJ2-3	16	TRBV4-1	CASSRLTGGATDTQYF
TRBJ1-4	14	TRBV2	CASSDDRTSGRLFF
TRBJ1-4	14	TRBV5-1	CASSYRALEGKLFF
TRBJ1-4	15	TRBV2	CASTSVRGIREKLFF
TRBJ2-7	12	TRBV20-1	CSARETADEQYF
TRBJ2-3	16	TRBV20-1	CSARSPRGQGTDTQYF
TRBJ2-1	16	TRBV4-2	CASSQGVRGDYNEQFF
TRBJ1-4	15	TRBV6-1	CASSGPGTRNEKLFF
TRBJ2-7	12	TRBV20-1	CSARRGGYEQYF
TRBJ2-7	15	TRBV14	CASSPLERGAYEQYF
TRBJ2-3	13	TRBV6-2/TRBV6-3	CASRPSSTDTQYF
TRBJ2-2	15	TRBV7-2	CASSLTGTSTGELFF
TRBJ1-1	12	TRBV28	CASRIMNTEAFF